Listed below are T cell receptor beta chains from one sample, sequenced in a study of cytomegalovirus exposure and HLA in healthy donors. Produced via immunoSEQ multiplex PCR; TCRdb's table is partial and in-frame only. The data hold 150,000 to 200,000 clones, with 81% observed a single time. Sequenced material: PBMCs. The origin of the receptors is a man aged 50 or older in good health and CMV-seronegative. Each CDR3 is given with its conserved first and last residue. D genes are given only for firm matches. Size is omitted from some rows. Given values are once, few, many or a class for expanded clones.

TRBD1 | TRBJ1-1 | TRBV7-3 | few | CASSLIGGSEAFF | TGTGCCAGCAGCTTAATAGGGGGCTCTGAAGCTTTCTTT
. | TRBJ1-5 | TRBV5-5 | . | CASSSGQHSNQPQHF | TGTGCCAGCAGCTCCGGACAGCATAGCAATCAGCCCCAGCATTTT
TRBD1 | TRBJ1-6 | TRBV25-1 | . | CASMDDRVFSPLHF | TGTGCCAGCATGGACGACAGGGTATTTTCACCCCTCCACTTT
. | TRBJ1-4 | TRBV11-2 | once | CASSPAGAFEKLFF | TGTGCCAGCAGCCCCGCGGGGGCTTTTGAAAAACTGTTTTTT
. | TRBJ2-3 | TRBV9 | . | CASSSRTGQSTDTQYF | TGTGCCAGCAGCTCCCGGACGGGACAAAGCACAGATACGCAGTATTTT
TRBD1 | TRBJ2-2 | TRBV28 | . | CASKGQGVYTGELFF | TGTGCCAGCAAGGGACAGGGAGTCTACACCGGGGAGCTGTTTTTT
. | TRBJ1-5 | TRBV4-3 | . | CASSQDLGQTSNQPQHF | TGCGCCAGCAGCCAAGATTTGGGGCAGACTAGCAATCAGCCCCAGCATTTT
TRBD2 | TRBJ2-2 | TRBV7-2 | few | CASSPRAGVSTGELFF | TGTGCCAGCAGCCCTCGAGCGGGGGTGAGCACCGGGGAGCTGTTTTTT
. | TRBJ1-2 | TRBV9 | . | CASSLLGTTANYGYTF | TGTGCCAGCAGCCTCCTAGGGACAACTGCTAACTATGGCTACACCTTC
TRBD1 | TRBJ2-7 | TRBV6-5 | . | CASSYSRQGPYEQYF | TGTGCCAGCAGTTACTCGAGACAGGGTCCCTACGAGCAGTACTTC
. | TRBJ1-2 | TRBV7-2 | . | CASSLGSPTGGYTF | TGTGCCAGCAGCTTAGGGAGCCCCACGGGAGGCTACACCTTC
. | TRBJ1-4 | TRBV27 | once | CASSLVQGNEKLFF | TGTGCCAGCAGTTTAGTTCAGGGGAATGAAAAACTGTTTTTT
. | TRBJ2-1 | TRBV5-8 | . | CASSLWDSSGEQFF | TGTGCCAGCAGCTTGTGGGACTCATCGGGGGAGCAGTTCTTC
. | TRBJ1-3 | TRBV12-1 | . | CASACGTGSGTIYF | TGTGCCAGCGCATGCGGGACGGGGAGCGGCACCATATATTTT
. | TRBJ1-1 | TRBV15 | . | CATSRDSLAEAFF | TGTGCCACCAGCAGAGATTCACTTGCTGAAGCTTTCTTT
TRBD1 | TRBJ1-2 | TRBV6-6 | . | CASSLRQGGEYGYTF | TGTGCCAGCAGTTTAAGACAGGGAGGAGAATATGGCTACACCTTC
. | TRBJ2-7 | TRBV7-9 | . | CASSFRQGGEQYF | TGTGCCAGCAGCTTCCGACAGGGAGGCGAGCAGTACTTC
TRBD2 | TRBJ2-7 | TRBV13 | . | CASSFRTSGSFSYEQYF | TGTGCCAGCAGCTTTCGGACTAGCGGCTCTTTCTCCTACGAGCAGTACTTC
TRBD1 | TRBJ1-4 | TRBV7-9 | once | CASSQGERTLFF | TGTGCCAGCAGCCAGGGGGAGAGGACACTGTTTTTT
. | TRBJ2-2 | TRBV11-2 | . | CASSLGGTWGDGELFF | TGTGCCAGCAGCTTAGGGGGCACGTGGGGTGACGGGGAGCTGTTTTTT
TRBD1 | TRBJ2-1 | TRBV5-1 | . | CASSLTGDSYNEQFF | TGCGCCAGCAGCTTAACAGGGGACTCCTACAATGAGCAGTTCTTC
. | TRBJ2-4 | TRBV10-3 | . | CAISVGDTLAKNIQYF | TGTGCCATCAGTGTCGGGGACACCTTAGCCAAAAACATTCAGTACTTC
. | TRBJ1-6 | TRBV7-9 | . | CASSLLGDSPLHF | TGTGCCAGCAGCTTATTAGGGGATTCACCCCTCCACTTT
. | TRBJ2-5 | TRBV21-1 | . | CASSKGARRRRETQYF | TGTGCCAGCAGCAAAGGAGCGCGGCGTCGTCGAGAGACCCAGTACTTC
. | TRBJ2-2 | TRBV2 | . | CASRGGGTNTGELFF | TGTGCCAGCCGAGGGGGGGGGACGAACACCGGGGAGCTGTTTTTT
TRBD2 | TRBJ2-7 | TRBV6-6 | . | CASSPSGGSYEQYF | TGTGCCAGCAGCCCTTCGGGGGGATCCTACGAGCAGTACTTC
TRBD1 | TRBJ2-5 | TRBV27 | . | CASSRSTGEETQYF | TGTGCCAGCAGCCGATCGACAGGGGAAGAGACCCAGTACTTC
. | TRBJ2-2 | TRBV19 | . | CASSSRTNTGELFF | TGTGCCAGTAGTTCGAGAACGAACACCGGGGAGCTGTTTTTT
. | TRBJ1-5 | TRBV6-1 | . | CASSEVGGGQPQHF | TGTGCCAGCAGTGAAGTGGGAGGGGGTCAGCCCCAGCATTTT
. | TRBJ1-2 | TRBV27 | . | CASSFWGEQGYGYTF | TGTGCCAGCAGTTTTTGGGGGGAACAAGGGTATGGCTACACCTTC
TRBD2 | TRBJ2-7 | TRBV14 | . | CASSRLVAGGSGEQYF | TGTGCCAGCAGCCGACTTGTAGCGGGGGGCAGCGGCGAGCAGTACTTC
TRBD1 | TRBJ1-2 | TRBV7-9 | . | CSSSPRGAGQNYGYTF | TGTTCCAGCAGCCCGAGAGGGGCGGGACAGAACTATGGCTACACCTTC
. | TRBJ2-5 | TRBV11-2 | . | CASSLFGGAGETQYF | TGTGCCAGCAGCTTATTTGGGGGGGCGGGGGAGACCCAGTACTTC
TRBD1 | TRBJ2-3 | TRBV9 | . | CASSADRAFTDTQYF | TGTGCCAGCAGCGCGGACAGGGCCTTCACAGATACGCAGTATTTT
TRBD1 | TRBJ2-7 | TRBV29-1 | . | CSVSRQGGEQYF | TGCAGCGTATCCAGACAGGGGGGCGAGCAGTACTTC
TRBD1 | TRBJ1-1 | TRBV19 | once | CASSSVTGTMNTEAFF | TGTGCCAGTAGTTCCGTGACAGGGACCATGAACACTGAAGCTTTCTTT
. | TRBJ1-2 | TRBV13 | . | CASSLRAGSEGYTF | TGTGCCAGCAGCTTAAGAGCCGGGTCGGAAGGCTACACCTTC
TRBD2 | TRBJ2-1 | TRBV5-4 | . | CASRDTSGGYNEQFF | TGTGCCAGCAGGGATACTAGCGGGGGGTACAATGAGCAGTTCTTC
. | TRBJ2-2 | TRBV6-5 | . | CASSYSRVMTGELFF | TGTGCCAGCAGTTACTCCCGGGTGATGACCGGGGAGCTGTTTTTT
TRBD1 | TRBJ1-4 | TRBV19 | . | CASSIISGTVGNEKLFF | TGTGCCAGTAGTATTATCTCCGGGACAGTGGGGAATGAAAAACTGTTTTTT
. | TRBJ2-7 | TRBV11-3 | . | CASSLRGLSYEQYF | TGTGCCAGCAGCTTGCGGGGCCTATCCTACGAGCAGTACTTC
. | TRBJ2-2 | TRBV5-4 | . | CASSSPQGPGELFF | TGTGCCAGCAGCTCCCCACAGGGCCCCGGGGAGCTGTTTTTT